The 19 T cell receptor beta chains in this list originate from one sample, sequenced in a study of blood T cell repertoires in COVID-19 (dated by TCRdb to about 2020). Libraries were built with the immunoSEQ multiplex PCR assay. TCRdb stores this immuneACCESS table with in-frame sequences only. Part of the clones is absent; in the studies checked, under half of the shortfall reflects unresolved V genes, and no reason is known for the rest. This sample lists roughly 90,000 clones; about 88% were detected once. The ten largest account for roughly 5.4% of the sample. Sequenced input: peripheral blood. Receptors were obtained from a man in his forties or fifties with acute or convalescent COVID-19.

In this sample, this clone turned up a few times. The genes are TRBV11-2 and TRBJ2-1; 11 bases agree with TRBD2. This CDR3 region has 16 residues. CDR1 and CDR2 (germline): SGHAT, FQNNGV. V was clipped by 2 bases and J by 3 bases; unmatched bases: 3. The CDR3 loop reads CASSLTSGGLYNEQFF. CDR3 in DNA: TGTGCCAGCAGCTTAACTAGCGGGGGCCTCTACAATGAGCAGTTCTTC.

The chain carries TRBV6-5 and TRBJ1-1; 9 bases agree with TRBD1. Germline V gives CDR1 MNHEY, CDR2 SVGAGI. The CDR3 consists of 15 residues. J was trimmed by 1 base and V by 6 bases; bases with no gene match: 6. As DNA, the CDR3 is TGTGCCAGCAGAAAACAGGGGGCAGGGAACACTGAAGCTTTCTTT. Protein sequence: CASRKQGAGNTEAFF.

V usage is TRBV11-2 and J usage is TRBJ1-2; 9 bases align to TRBD1. CDR1 is SGHAT and CDR2 is FQNNGV in the germline V gene. This CDR3 has 15 amino acids. V lost 5 bases, J lost 6 bases, and 10 bases stayed unmatched. The CDR3 region has the DNA TGTGCCAGCAGCGTAATCGCCGGGACAGGGAATGGCTACACCTTC. Its protein is CASSVIAGTGNGYTF. Full variable domain (missing parts from reference TRBV11-2 and TRBJ1-2): EAGVAQSPRYKIIEKRQSVAFWCNPISGHATLYWYQQILGQGPKLLIQFQNNGVVDDSQLPKDRFSAERLKGVDSTLKIQPAKLEDSAVYLCASSVIAGTGNGYTFGSGTRLTVV.

V usage is TRBV2 and J usage is TRBJ1-1; possible D gene TRBD1, 6 bases. Germline CDR1 is SNHLY and CDR2 is FYNNEI. The V gene lost 7 bases and the J gene lost 1 base, with 13 bases spanning the gap. The CDR3 runs to 14 residues. The CDR3 spells CASTLKQGNTEAFF. Written as DNA, the CDR3 is TGTGCCAGCACACTTAAACAGGGGAACACTGAAGCTTTCTTT.

The V call is TRBV27, the J call TRBJ2-3, with TRBD2 matching over 7 bases. Looked up from germline, CDR1 is MNHEY and CDR2 is SMNVEV (reference sequence). Trimming cost V 5 bases and J 7 bases; bases outside gene matches: 21. The CDR3 runs 18 residues. CDR3 loop: CASSPRETKGWREYTQYF. For the CDR3, the DNA is TGTGCCAGCAGTCCACGCGAGACGAAGGGGTGGCGGGAGTATACGCAGTATTTT.

V usage is TRBV3-1 (or the pseudogene TRBV3-2) and J usage is TRBJ1-2; 8 nucleotides line up with TRBD1. The germline V gene has CDR1 LGHDT and CDR2 YNNKEL (reference sequence). CDR3 length equals 17 residues. V shed 0 bases, J shed 8 bases, and the junction held 14 bases outside the gene matches. Here the CDR3 reads CASSQDAARTGSGGYTF. CDR3 sequence (DNA): TGTGCCAGCAGCCAAGATGCCGCCAGGACAGGGTCCGGGGGCTACACCTTC.

V usage is TRBV7-2 and J usage is TRBJ1-1; no clear D. CDR3 length: 17 amino acids. The V end lost 3 bases, the J end lost 1 base, and 18 bases lay between the germline ends. Looked up from germline, CDR1 is SGHTA and CDR2 is FQGNSA. CDR3 sequence (DNA): TGTGCCAGCAGCTTGGAGAGGTGGGAGGGCAGGAACACTGAAGCTTTCTTT. It translates to CASSLERWEGRNTEAFF.

V gene TRBV2 combines with J gene TRBJ2-7, with D possibly being TRBD1 (6 bases). Germline CDR1 reads SNHLY; CDR2 reads FYNNEI. V was clipped by 7 bases and J by 2 bases, with 15 bases between them. The CDR3 has 14 amino acids. CDR3 bases: TGTGCCAGCATGACCGCACAGGGAACCTACGAGCAGTACTTC. As protein: CASMTAQGTYEQYF.

The rearrangement links TRBV7-9 to TRBJ2-5, with TRBD1 matching 8 bases. Looked up from germline, CDR1 is SEHNR and CDR2 is FQNEAQ (reference sequence). CDR3 length: 16 amino acids. With 5 bases clipped from V and 1 base from J, the junction kept 9 bases outside the gene matches. CDR3 loop: CASSPPGQGGQETQYF. The CDR3 DNA reads TGTGCCAGCAGCCCCCCAGGACAGGGCGGCCAAGAGACCCAGTACTTC.

This sequence joins TRBV11-2 and TRBJ2-7, with 7 bases fitting TRBD1. Unmatched junction bases numbered 5, after V lost 7 bases and J lost 2 bases. The CDR3 spans 13 residues. From germline, CDR1 is SGHAT and CDR2 FQNNGV. Written as DNA, the CDR3 is TGTGCCAGCAACTCCGGGACAGCCTACGAGCAGTACTTC. It translates to CASNSGTAYEQYF.

This sequence joins TRBV4-2 and TRBJ1-2, with 9 bases identical to TRBD1. Germline values: CDR1 LGHNA, CDR2 YNFKEQ. This CDR3 is 14 amino acids long. Unmatched junction bases numbered 3, after V lost 1 base and J lost 6 bases. The CDR3 sequence is CASSQAQGADGYTF. CDR3 in DNA: TGTGCCAGCAGCCAAGCACAGGGGGCAGATGGCTACACCTTC.

The J gene is TRBJ2-7, the V gene TRBV15; TRBD2 aligns across 7 bases. Germline CDR1 and CDR2: LNHNV and YYDKDF (reference sequence). V was clipped by 0 bases and J by 2 bases; unmatched bases: 1. The CDR3 is 14 amino acids. The chain's CDR3 is CATSREGGAYEQYF. CDR3 nucleotides: TGTGCCACCAGCAGAGAGGGGGGGGCCTACGAGCAGTACTTC. The full variable domain, its missing parts supplied by reference TRBV15 and TRBJ2-7, is DAMVIQNPRYQVTQFGKPVTLSCSQTLNHNVMYWYQQKSSQAPKLLFHYYDKDFNNEADTPDNFQSRRPNTSFCFLDIRSPGLGDTAMYLCATSREGGAYEQYFGPGTRLTVT.

The chain recombines TRBV29-1 with TRBJ2-3; TRBD2 agrees at 13 bases. CDR1 is SQVTM, CDR2 ANQGSEA, per germline. With 6 bases clipped from V and 2 bases from J, the junction kept 17 bases outside the gene matches. The CDR3 is made up of 19 amino acids. DNA of the CDR3: TGCAGCGTCCGACGGACTAGCGGGAGTCTTCTACGACCCACAGATACGCAGTATTTT. It translates to CSVRRTSGSLLRPTDTQYF.

A single count supports this clone. The V call is TRBV5-1, the J call TRBJ2-7; 8 bases are shared with TRBD2. Germline trimming cut 0 bases from V and 4 bases from J; bases unmatched to any gene: 6. Germline-derived CDR1 and CDR2 are SGHRS and YFSETQ. The CDR3 sequence is 15 residues long. CDR3 coding DNA: TGCGCCAGCAGCTTGGCCGGGAGGGGTATATACGAGCAGTACTTC. Its protein is CASSLAGRGIYEQYF.

V gene TRBV7-6 combines with J gene TRBJ2-1; a possible D gene is TRBD1 (6 bases). The CDR3 covers 16 residues. Germline lookup yields CDR1 SGHVS and CDR2 FNYEAQ. The V end was cut by 2 bases, the J end by 5 bases, with 16 bases between. CDR3 DNA: TGTGCCAGCAGCTTACTCGGGTACAGGGACAACAATGAGCAGTTCTTC. Translating gives CASSLLGYRDNNEQFF.

This chain joins TRBV3-1 (or the pseudogene TRBV3-2) and TRBJ2-2; D unclear. Germline CDR1 LGHDT, CDR2 YNNKEL (reference sequence). Trimming shortened V by 2 bases and J by 3 bases, and 4 bases separated the two germline ends. The CDR3 contains 13 residues. The CDR3 DNA is TGTGCCAGCAGCCAACTCGACACCGGGGAGCTGTTTTTT. This encodes CASSQLDTGELFF.

The chain's CDR3 is CASSQGQGADEQYF. The CDR3 DNA reads TGTGCCAGCAGCCAGGGACAGGGGGCGGACGAGCAGTACTTC. The V call is TRBV3-1 (or the pseudogene TRBV3-2), the J call TRBJ2-7; 12 bases are a match to TRBD1. CDR1 is LGHDT, CDR2 YNNKEL, per germline (reference sequence). J was trimmed by 5 bases and V by 3 bases; bases with no gene match: 2. The CDR3 loop spans 14 amino acids.

The chain links TRBV19 to TRBJ1-5; TRBD1 is a possible D gene (6 bases). Trimming removed 4 bases at V and 2 bases at J, with 12 bases between. CDR3 length equals 15 residues. CDR1 is LNHDA, CDR2 SQIVND, per germline (reference sequence). CDR3 loop: CASSRTEYGNQPQHF. In DNA form, the CDR3 reads TGTGCCAGTAGTAGGACAGAATACGGCAATCAGCCCCAGCATTTT.

The rearrangement links TRBV7-9 to TRBJ1-1, with 11 bases that match TRBD1. Germline V gene sequence: CDR1 SEHNR, CDR2 FQNEAQ (reference sequence). The V gene end was trimmed by 11 bases and the J gene end by 1 base; junction bases not matched to a gene: 12. CDR3 size: 16 residues. CDR3: CALSGTGGLWNTEAFF. The CDR3 DNA reads TGTGCCCTTTCCGGGACAGGGGGATTGTGGAACACTGAAGCTTTCTTT.